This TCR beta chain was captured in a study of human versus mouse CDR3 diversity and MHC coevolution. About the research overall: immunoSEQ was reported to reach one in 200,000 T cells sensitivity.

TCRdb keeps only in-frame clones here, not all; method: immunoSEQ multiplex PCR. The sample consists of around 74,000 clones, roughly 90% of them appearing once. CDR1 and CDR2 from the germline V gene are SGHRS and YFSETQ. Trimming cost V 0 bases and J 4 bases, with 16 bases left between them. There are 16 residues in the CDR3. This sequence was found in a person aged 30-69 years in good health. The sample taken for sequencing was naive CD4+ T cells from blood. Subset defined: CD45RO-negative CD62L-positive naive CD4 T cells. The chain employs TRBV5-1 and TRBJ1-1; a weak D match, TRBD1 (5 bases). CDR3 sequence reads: CASSLAVGASGTEAFF. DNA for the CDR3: TGCGCCAGCAGCTTGGCCGTAGGGGCGTCGGGCACTGAAGCTTTCTTT.